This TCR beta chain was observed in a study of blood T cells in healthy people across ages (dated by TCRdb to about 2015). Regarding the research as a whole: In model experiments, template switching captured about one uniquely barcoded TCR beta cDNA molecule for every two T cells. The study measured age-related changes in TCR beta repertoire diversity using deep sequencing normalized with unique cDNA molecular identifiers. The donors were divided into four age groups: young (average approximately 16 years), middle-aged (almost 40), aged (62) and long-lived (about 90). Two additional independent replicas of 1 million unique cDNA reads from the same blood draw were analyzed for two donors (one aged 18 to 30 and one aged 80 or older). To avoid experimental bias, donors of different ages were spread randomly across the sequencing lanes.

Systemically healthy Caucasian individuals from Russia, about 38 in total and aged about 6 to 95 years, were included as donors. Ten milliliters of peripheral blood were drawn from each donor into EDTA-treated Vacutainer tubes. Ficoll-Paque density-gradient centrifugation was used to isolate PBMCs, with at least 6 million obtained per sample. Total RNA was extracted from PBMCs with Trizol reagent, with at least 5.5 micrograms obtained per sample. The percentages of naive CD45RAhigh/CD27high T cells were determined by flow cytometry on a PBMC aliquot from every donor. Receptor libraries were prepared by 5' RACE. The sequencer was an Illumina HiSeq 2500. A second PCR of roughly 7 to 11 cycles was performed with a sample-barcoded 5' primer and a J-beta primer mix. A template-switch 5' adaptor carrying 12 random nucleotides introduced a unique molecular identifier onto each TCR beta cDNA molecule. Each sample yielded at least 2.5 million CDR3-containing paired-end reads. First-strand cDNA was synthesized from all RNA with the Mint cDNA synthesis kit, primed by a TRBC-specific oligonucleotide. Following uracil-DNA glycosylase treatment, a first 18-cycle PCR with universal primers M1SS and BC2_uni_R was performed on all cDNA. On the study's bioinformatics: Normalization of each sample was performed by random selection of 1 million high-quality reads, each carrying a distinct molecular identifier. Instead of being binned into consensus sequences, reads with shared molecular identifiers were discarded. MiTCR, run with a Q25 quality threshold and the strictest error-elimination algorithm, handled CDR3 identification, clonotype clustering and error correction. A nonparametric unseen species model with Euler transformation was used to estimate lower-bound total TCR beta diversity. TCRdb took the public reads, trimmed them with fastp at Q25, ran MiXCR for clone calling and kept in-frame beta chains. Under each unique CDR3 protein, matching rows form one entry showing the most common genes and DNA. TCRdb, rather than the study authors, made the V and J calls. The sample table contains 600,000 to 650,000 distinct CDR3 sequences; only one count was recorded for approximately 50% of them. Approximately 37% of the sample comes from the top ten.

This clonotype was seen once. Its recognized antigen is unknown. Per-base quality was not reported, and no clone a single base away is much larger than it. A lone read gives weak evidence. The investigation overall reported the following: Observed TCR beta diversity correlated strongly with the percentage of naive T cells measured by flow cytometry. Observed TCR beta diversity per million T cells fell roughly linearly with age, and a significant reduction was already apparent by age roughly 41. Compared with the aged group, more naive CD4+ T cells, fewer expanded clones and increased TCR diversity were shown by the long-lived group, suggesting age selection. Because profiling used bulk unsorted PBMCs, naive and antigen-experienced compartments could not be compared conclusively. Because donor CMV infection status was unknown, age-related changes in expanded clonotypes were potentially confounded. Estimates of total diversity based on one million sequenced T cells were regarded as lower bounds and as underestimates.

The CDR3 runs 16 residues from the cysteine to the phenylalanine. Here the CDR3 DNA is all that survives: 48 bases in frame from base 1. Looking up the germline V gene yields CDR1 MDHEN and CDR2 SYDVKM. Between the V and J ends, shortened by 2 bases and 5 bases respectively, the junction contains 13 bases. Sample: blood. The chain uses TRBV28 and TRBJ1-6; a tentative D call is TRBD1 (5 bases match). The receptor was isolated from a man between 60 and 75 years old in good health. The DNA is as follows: TGTGCCAGCAGTTTAGGGGCGGGACGGGATAATTCACCCCTCCACTTT. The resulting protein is CASSLGAGRDNSPLHF.